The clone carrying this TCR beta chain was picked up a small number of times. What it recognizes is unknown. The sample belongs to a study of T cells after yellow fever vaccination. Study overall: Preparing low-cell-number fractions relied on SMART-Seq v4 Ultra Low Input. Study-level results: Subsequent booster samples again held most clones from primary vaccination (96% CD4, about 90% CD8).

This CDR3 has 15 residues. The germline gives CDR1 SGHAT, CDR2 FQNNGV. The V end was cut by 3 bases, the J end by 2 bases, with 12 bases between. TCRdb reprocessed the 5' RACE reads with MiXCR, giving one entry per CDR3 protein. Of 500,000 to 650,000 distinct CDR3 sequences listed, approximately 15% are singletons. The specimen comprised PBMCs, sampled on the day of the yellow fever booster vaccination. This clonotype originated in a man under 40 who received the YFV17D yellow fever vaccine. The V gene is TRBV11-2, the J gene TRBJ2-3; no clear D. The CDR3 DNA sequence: TGTGCCAGCAGCTTTCAGGTGGATGCCACAGATACGCAGTATTTT. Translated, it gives CASSFQVDATDTQYF.